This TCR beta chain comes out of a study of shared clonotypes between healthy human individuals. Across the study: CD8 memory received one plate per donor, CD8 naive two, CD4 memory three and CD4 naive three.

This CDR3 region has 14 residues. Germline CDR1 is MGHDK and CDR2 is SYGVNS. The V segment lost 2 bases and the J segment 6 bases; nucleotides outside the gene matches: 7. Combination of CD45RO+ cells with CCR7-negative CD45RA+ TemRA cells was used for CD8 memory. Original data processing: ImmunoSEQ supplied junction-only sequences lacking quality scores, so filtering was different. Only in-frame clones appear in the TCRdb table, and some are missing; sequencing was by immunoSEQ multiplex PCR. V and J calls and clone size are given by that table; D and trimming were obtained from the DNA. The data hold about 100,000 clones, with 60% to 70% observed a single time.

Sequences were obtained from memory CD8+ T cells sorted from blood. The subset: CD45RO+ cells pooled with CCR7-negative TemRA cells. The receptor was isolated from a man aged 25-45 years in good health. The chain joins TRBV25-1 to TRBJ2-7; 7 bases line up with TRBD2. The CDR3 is CASSENIRGGEQYF. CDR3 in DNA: TGTGCCAGCAGTGAAAACATCCGCGGGGGCGAGCAGTACTTC.